A selection of T cell receptor beta chains follows, all from one sample in a study of shared clonotypes between healthy human individuals. Produced via immunoSEQ multiplex PCR; TCRdb's table is partial and in-frame only. This sample has about 770,000 clones, with 72% found just once. What was sequenced was memory CD4+ T cells sorted from blood. These receptors were obtained from a woman in her twenties or thirties in good health. The CDR3 runs from the conserved cysteine through the conserved F or W. A D gene is named only where the DNA matches it firmly. The listing skips clone size in some rows; elsewhere it reads once, few, many or a size class.

abundance,d_gene,v_gene,j_gene,CDR3aa,CDR3nt
many,NA,TRBV10-1,TRBJ2-5,CASSESGGGETQYF,TGCGCCAGCAGTGAGTCAGGGGGAGGAGAGACCCAGTACTTC
NA,TRBD2,TRBV5-1,TRBJ2-2,CASSIGTSGSNTGELFF,TGCGCCAGCAGCATCGGGACTAGCGGCTCAAACACCGGGGAGCTGTTTTTT
NA,TRBD2,TRBV4-2,TRBJ2-7,CASSRLGTSGISYEQYF,TGTGCCAGCAGCCGTTTGGGGACTAGCGGTATCTCCTACGAGCAGTACTTC
few,TRBD1,TRBV6-5,TRBJ2-3,CASNRQGKSTDTQYF,TGTGCCAGCAATCGACAGGGAAAGAGCACAGATACGCAGTATTTT
NA,NA,TRBV7-9,TRBJ2-1,CASSDGAVRDEQFF,TGTGCCAGCAGCGACGGAGCGGTGAGGGATGAGCAGTTCTTC
once,NA,TRBV4-2,TRBJ1-4,CASSLERTANEKLFF,TGTGCCAGCAGCTTGGAAAGGACGGCTAATGAAAAACTGTTTTTT
many,TRBD1,TRBV6-1,TRBJ1-5,CASSEGEGTGNQPQHF,TGTGCCAGCAGTGAAGGAGAGGGGACAGGCAATCAGCCCCAGCATTTT
NA,TRBD1,TRBV10-3,TRBJ2-7,CAISEGTGGSYEQYF,TGTGCCATCAGTGAGGGTACAGGGGGCTCCTACGAGCAGTACTTC
few,NA,TRBV29-1,TRBJ1-1,CSVDGGTEAFF,TGCAGCGTTGACGGGGGGACTGAAGCTTTCTTT
once,TRBD1,TRBV6-1,TRBJ1-1,CASSRGRVNTEAFF,TGTGCCAGCAGTAGGGGGCGAGTAAACACTGAAGCTTTCTTT
NA,NA,TRBV21-1,TRBJ1-1,CASSKGSRPGGSEAFF,TGTGCCAGCAGCAAGGGATCCAGGCCGGGGGGGTCTGAAGCTTTCTTT
NA,TRBD1,TRBV30,TRBJ1-3,CAWAQGTGVNTIYF,TGTGCCTGGGCCCAAGGGACAGGGGTAAACACCATATATTTT
few,TRBD1,TRBV7-9,TRBJ1-3,CASRGQGTSGNTIYF,TGTGCCAGCAGGGGACAGGGGACGTCTGGAAACACCATATATTTT
few,TRBD2,TRBV7-9,TRBJ2-3,CAGETSGTDTQYF,TGTGCCGGGGAGACTAGCGGCACAGATACGCAGTATTTT
NA,NA,TRBV7-9,TRBJ1-3,CASSRTGVSGNTIYF,TGTGCCAGCAGCCGAACAGGAGTCTCTGGAAACACCATATATTTT
NA,TRBD1,TRBV19,TRBJ2-5,CASSMNVRDRAQETQYF,TGTGCCAGTAGTATGAACGTTCGGGACAGGGCTCAAGAGACCCAGTACTTC
NA,NA,TRBV7-6,TRBJ2-5,CASSSGTGETQYF,TGTGCCAGCAGCTCAGGGACCGGAGAGACCCAGTACTTC
NA,NA,TRBV9,TRBJ1-3,CASSVGAAGGNTIYF,TGTGCCAGCAGCGTAGGTGCTGCCGGGGGAAACACCATATATTTT
many,NA,TRBV11-3,TRBJ2-2,CASSLGGNTGELFF,TGTGCCAGCAGCTTGGGGGGAAACACCGGGGAGCTGTTTTTT
NA,NA,TRBV11-3,TRBJ2-1,CASSLGTSLPEQFF,TGTGCCAGCAGCTTAGGAACCAGCCTCCCTGAGCAGTTCTTC
NA,TRBD2,TRBV4-1,TRBJ2-1,CASSQAGGSSYNEQFF,TGCGCCAGCAGCCAAGCGGGAGGGTCCTCCTACAATGAGCAGTTCTTC
NA,NA,TRBV28,TRBJ2-7,CASRFGVGEQYF,TGTGCCAGCAGATTCGGGGTAGGAGAGCAGTACTTC
NA,NA,TRBV18,TRBJ2-7,CASSPPRDIHYEQYF,TGTGCCAGCTCACCACCCCGAGACATCCACTACGAGCAGTACTTC
NA,TRBD2,TRBV19,TRBJ2-1,CASSTLLSGRRNNEQFF,TGTGCCAGTAGTACTCTATTAAGCGGGAGGAGAAACAATGAGCAGTTCTTC
NA,TRBD2,TRBV6-6,TRBJ2-3,CAISGSLAGGTDTQYF,TGTGCCATCAGTGGGTCACTAGCGGGAGGTACAGATACGCAGTATTTT
NA,TRBD2,TRBV6-1,TRBJ2-7,CASSASGIGEQYF,TGTGCCAGCAGCGCCAGCGGGATCGGCGAGCAGTACTTC
NA,NA,TRBV25-1,TRBJ2-1,CASSEGGPYNEQFF,TGTGCCAGCAGTGAAGGTGGTCCCTACAATGAGCAGTTCTTC
NA,NA,TRBV6-7,TRBJ2-1,CARPVSGEQFF,TGTGCCAGGCCCGTGAGCGGTGAGCAGTTCTTC
many,TRBD1,TRBV7-9,TRBJ2-3,CASSPRQGLITDTQYF,TGTGCCAGCAGCCCCCGACAGGGTCTGATAACAGATACGCAGTATTTT
NA,NA,TRBV11-2,TRBJ1-2,CASSLGLNYGYTF,TGTGCCAGCAGCTTGGGACTTAACTATGGCTACACCTTC